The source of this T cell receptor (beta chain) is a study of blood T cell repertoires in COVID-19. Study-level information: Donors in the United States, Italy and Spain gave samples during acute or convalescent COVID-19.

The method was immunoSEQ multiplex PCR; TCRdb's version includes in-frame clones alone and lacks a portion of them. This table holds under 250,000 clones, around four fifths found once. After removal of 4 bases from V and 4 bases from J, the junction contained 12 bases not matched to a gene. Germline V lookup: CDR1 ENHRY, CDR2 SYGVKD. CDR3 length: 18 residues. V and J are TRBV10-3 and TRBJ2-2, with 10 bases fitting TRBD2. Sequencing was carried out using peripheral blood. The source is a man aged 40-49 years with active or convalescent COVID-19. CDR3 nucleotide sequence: TGTGCCATCAGTGGACTCACAAGCGGGAGGGGTGGCACCGGGGAGCTGTTTTTT. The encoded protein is CAISGLTSGRGGTGELFF.